Sequencing of this T cell receptor beta chain was carried out in a study of untreated major depressive disorder. Overall study findings and caveats: TRBV05-01 (Vbeta 5.1) usage was higher in CD4+ T cells of depressed patients than controls. Findings may not generalize because the study sample was small.

Deletions cut 1 base from V and 2 bases from J, with 17 bases between. The CDR3 has 18 residues. CDR1 and CDR2 (germline): MGHRA, YSYEKL. Among patients, depression was moderate to severe. Roughly 30 ml of blood was drawn into EDTA tubes. A word on this clone: Its antigen remains unidentified.

Sequencing was performed with immunoSEQ multiplex PCR; in TCRdb, only in-frame clones are kept and a portion is missing. The profile shows about 20,000 clones, 92% of them singletons. The gene calls are TRBV4-1 and TRBJ2-2, with D perhaps matching TRBD2 (5 bases). The source is a middle-aged woman with major depressive disorder. The source material was CD4+ T cells from PBMCs. CDR3 bases: TGCGCCAGCAGCCAAGGGGGTGCACCGGGATACAACACCGGGGAGCTGTTTTTT. It translates to CASSQGGAPGYNTGELFF.